Following are 14 T cell receptor beta chains from one sample sequenced in a study of blood T cell repertoires in COVID-19. TCRdb's copy holds only in-frame clones and misses some; the assay was immunoSEQ multiplex PCR. This table has around 46,000 clones, around 90% appearing once. Sequenced material: peripheral blood. All receptors derive from a man aged 45-65 years with acute or convalescent COVID-19.

The V and J genes are TRBV19 and TRBJ1-1; TRBD1 matches 9 bases. Germline assignment: CDR1 LNHDA and CDR2 SQIVND (reference sequence). The V and J ends lost 7 bases and 5 bases, in that order; junction bases with no gene match: 11. The CDR3 has 15 amino acids. CDR3 DNA sequence: TGTGCCAGTAAAACCACAGGGGGCCGAGGGACTGAAGCTTTCTTT. Its protein product is CASKTTGGRGTEAFF.

J is TRBJ2-1 and V is TRBV3-1 (or the pseudogene TRBV3-2); weak D call: TRBD2 (5 bases). CDR1 is LGHDT and CDR2 is YNNKEL in the germline V gene (reference sequence). V was cut by 4 bases and J by 6 bases, with 10 bases left in between. The CDR3 has 13 amino acids. CDR3 sequence (DNA): TGTGCCAGCAGCCTCCGAGGGATCAATGAGCAGTTCTTC. It encodes CASSLRGINEQFF.

This sequence joins TRBV5-5 and TRBJ2-7, with 7 bases aligning to TRBD1. CDR1 is SGHKS, CDR2 YYEKEE, per germline (reference sequence). The CDR3 has 15 amino acids. J was trimmed by 3 bases and V by 3 bases; bases with no gene match: 9. CDR3 coding DNA: TGTGCCAGCAGCTACCAGGGGACAGAGCTCTACGAGCAGTACTTC. Translating gives CASSYQGTELYEQYF.

The table lists this clone with a count of one. J is TRBJ2-7 and V is TRBV19; 10 bases map to TRBD2. V gave up 4 bases and J gave up 3 bases; unmatched junction bases: 3. The CDR3 is 14 amino acids. CDR1 LNHDA and CDR2 SQIVND come from the germline V gene (reference sequence). The CDR3 here is CASSTTSGVYEQYF. In DNA form, the CDR3 reads TGTGCCAGTAGTACCACTAGCGGGGTCTACGAGCAGTACTTC.

V is TRBV7-6 and J is TRBJ2-5, with D perhaps TRBD2 (6 bases). Germline loops: CDR1 SGHVS, CDR2 FNYEAQ. The V and J ends lost 5 bases and 2 bases respectively, with 18 bases between them. This CDR3 has 16 amino acids. The CDR3 nucleotides read TGTGCCAGCAGCCCGCGGATGGGACTTCTACAAGAGACCCAGTACTTC. This codes for CASSPRMGLLQETQYF.

The V gene is TRBV11-2, the J gene TRBJ1-6; D possibly corresponds to TRBD1 (5 bases). The CDR3 sequence is 15 residues long. Germline V gene data show CDR1 as SGHAT and CDR2 as FQNNGV. Trimming took 6 bases from V and 10 from J, leaving 19 bases between them. The CDR3 sequence: CASSREAGVSSPLHF. The CDR3, as DNA: TGTGCCAGCAGTCGGGAAGCGGGGGTGAGCTCACCCCTCCACTTT.

The V gene is TRBV28, the J gene TRBJ1-4, with 10 nucleotides matching TRBD1. Germline values: CDR1 MDHEN, CDR2 SYDVKM. V gave up 8 bases and J gave up 8 bases; unmatched junction bases: 2. CDR3 length equals 12 residues. The CDR3 here is CASGTGDEKLFF. DNA for the CDR3: TGTGCCAGCGGGACAGGGGACGAAAAACTGTTTTTT. Drawing the rest from reference TRBV28 and TRBJ1-4, the complete variable domain is DVKVTQSSRYLVKRTGEKVFLECVQDMDHENMFWYRQDPGLGLRLIYFSYDVKMKEKGDIPEGYSVSREKKERFSLILESASTNQTSMYLCASGTGDEKLFFGSGTQLSVL.

This rearrangement joins TRBV27 to TRBJ1-1; D may be TRBD1 (6 bases). CDR1 and CDR2 from the germline V gene are MNHEY and SMNVEV (reference sequence). The V and J ends lost 3 bases and 5 bases respectively, with 10 bases between them. This CDR3 spans 13 amino acids. This CDR3 reads CASSLGAGTEAFF. CDR3 nucleotide sequence: TGTGCCAGCAGTTTGGGGGCCGGGACTGAAGCTTTCTTT.

CDR3 sequence reads: CSVGTTVLNTEAFF. CDR3 nucleotide sequence: TGCAGCGTGGGGACTACAGTGCTGAACACTGAAGCTTTCTTT. The chain recombines TRBV29-1 with TRBJ1-1; perhaps TRBD1 as D (5 bases). Per the germline V gene, CDR1 is SQVTM and CDR2 is ANQGSEA. The germline V and J ends were trimmed by 6 bases and 0 bases, with 14 bases remaining between them. This CDR3 region has 14 residues.

The rearrangement links TRBV19 to TRBJ1-1; D may be TRBD1 (6 bases). The CDR3 sequence is 15 residues long. Trimming took 7 bases from V and 2 from J, leaving 17 bases between them. Germline V lookup: CDR1 LNHDA, CDR2 SQIVND (reference sequence). CDR3 nucleotides: TGTGCCAGTAAATCCCCAGGGGCTCATAACACTGAAGCTTTCTTT. Translation gives CASKSPGAHNTEAFF.

The rearrangement links TRBV28 to TRBJ1-2; no clear D gene. The V gene lost 6 bases and the J gene lost 5 bases, with 16 bases spanning the gap. Germline V gene sequence: CDR1 MDHEN, CDR2 SYDVKM. The CDR3 extends over 14 amino acids. The CDR3 DNA follows: TGTGCCAGCAGATACAACTCGGGGTTTTATGGCTACACCTTC. It encodes CASRYNSGFYGYTF.

The chain employs TRBV7-2 and TRBJ1-5; no reliable D call. The CDR3 loop spans 13 amino acids. V was pared by 3 bases and J by 6 bases, with 9 bases between. CDR1 is SGHTA and CDR2 is FQGNSA in the germline V gene. The DNA of the CDR3 is TGTGCCAGCAGCTTCTCGTCGGGTCAGCCCCAGCATTTT. Its translation: CASSFSSGQPQHF.

The V call is TRBV3-1 (or the pseudogene TRBV3-2), the J call TRBJ1-1; weak D call: TRBD1 (5 bases). The V end was cut by 1 base, the J end by 5 bases, with 23 bases between. In germline, CDR1 is LGHDT, CDR2 YNNKEL (reference sequence). The CDR3 length is 18 residues. In DNA form, the CDR3 reads TGTGCCAGCAGCCAAGGCCCTATACAGGAAGGTCGGATAACTGAAGCTTTCTTT. Residues: CASSQGPIQEGRITEAFF.

The chain combines TRBV28 with TRBJ2-7, with 8 bases fitting TRBD1. Germline V gives CDR1 MDHEN, CDR2 SYDVKM. J lost 5 bases, V lost 8 bases, and 8 bases had no gene match. The CDR3 length is 13 residues. The CDR3 DNA sequence: TGTGCCAGCGGGGAGACAGGGGCTCACGAGCAGTACTTC. Translated: CASGETGAHEQYF. Filled out from reference TRBV28 and TRBJ2-7, the complete variable domain reads DVKVTQSSRYLVKRTGEKVFLECVQDMDHENMFWYRQDPGLGLRLIYFSYDVKMKEKGDIPEGYSVSREKKERFSLILESASTNQTSMYLCASGETGAHEQYFGPGTRLTVT.